Listed here is a single T cell receptor beta chain. What it binds is not known. Relative to the germline gene, one junction end is altered; a read error may explain this. These data are taken from a study of blood T cells in healthy people across ages. Study conclusions and caveats: Per million T cells, the diversity of TCR beta decreased roughly linearly as age advanced.

A sample-barcoded 5' primer and a J-beta primer mix were used in a second PCR of about 6 to 12 cycles. TCRdb re-derived calls from the 5' RACE reads in MiXCR, one entry per CDR3 protein. Found here are just over 800,000 distinct CDR3 sequences, under 80% of them singletons; the top ten hold roughly 26%. The CDR3 sequence is 16 residues long. The material sequenced was blood. This TCR came from a man aged 25-40 years in good health. The chain joins TRBV12-3 or TRBV12-4 to TRBJ2-1, with 7 bases that match TRBD2. CDR3 residues: CAGSHASGFFYNEQFF. Here the CDR3 DNA reads TGTGCCGGCAGCCACGCTAGCGGTTTCTTCTACAATGAGCAGTTCTTC.